The sequence of this T cell receptor beta chain was determined in a study of CD8 T cells in ankylosing spondylitis. This clonotype was seen a few times. Antigen: not known. Study-wide findings and caveats: Ankylosing spondylitis blood appeared to be characterized by a TCR beta motif of roughly eight highly homologous variants. Reactive arthritis synovial fluid and blood were previously reported to contain some motif variants. Disease-associated clones were reportedly significantly overrepresented in matched ankylosing spondylitis synovial fluid. Disease-linked clones displayed a CD8+ phenotype and appeared relatively rarely in peripheral blood.

Generation of TCR beta libraries employed quantitative 5'-RACE incorporating molecular barcodes. TCRdb called the 5' RACE reads again in MiXCR, with one record for every CDR3 protein. The sample records about 540,000 distinct CDR3 sequences, roughly 13% being singletons. CDR1 is SGHRS and CDR2 is YFSETQ in the germline V gene. The CDR3 spans 13 residues. V was cut by 3 bases and J by 3 bases, with 7 bases left in between. The chain has TRBV5-1 and TRBJ1-5; TRBD1 might be the D (6 bases). Sequences were obtained from blood, either unsorted or a sorted T cell fraction (not recorded which). The clonotype originates from a male donor with ankylosing spondylitis. CDR3 amino acids: CASSSGHNQPQHF. CDR3 DNA: TGCGCCAGCAGCTCGGGACACAATCAGCCCCAGCATTTT.